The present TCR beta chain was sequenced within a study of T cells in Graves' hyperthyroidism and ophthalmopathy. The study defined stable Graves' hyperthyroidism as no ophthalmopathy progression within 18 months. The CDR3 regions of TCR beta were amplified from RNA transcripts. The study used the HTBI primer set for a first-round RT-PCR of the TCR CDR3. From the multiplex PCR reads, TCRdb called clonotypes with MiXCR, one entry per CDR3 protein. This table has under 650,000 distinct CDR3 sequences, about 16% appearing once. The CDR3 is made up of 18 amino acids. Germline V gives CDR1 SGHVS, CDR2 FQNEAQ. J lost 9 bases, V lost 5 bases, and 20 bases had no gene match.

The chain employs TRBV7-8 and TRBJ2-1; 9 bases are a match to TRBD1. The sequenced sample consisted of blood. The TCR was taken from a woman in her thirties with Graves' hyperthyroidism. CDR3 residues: CASSLLPGDRVLIVEQFF. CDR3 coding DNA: TGTGCCAGCAGCCTGCTCCCAGGGGACAGGGTCTTAATTGTTGAGCAGTTCTTC.